This TCR beta chain was found in a study of CD8+ T cells in alopecia areata. Study in general: In an open-label trial, patients got 5 to 10 mg tofacitinib twice daily.

The sorting of PBMCs gave CD4+ and CD8+ T cells. With V trimmed by 5 bases and J by 4 bases, 6 bases remained unmatched. CDR1 and CDR2 from the germline V gene are SGHRS and YFSETQ. This CDR3 is 15 amino acids long. Extracted RNA was reverse transcribed into cDNA, the sequencing template. Measured with immunoSEQ multiplex PCR; TCRdb has only the in-frame clones, and not every one. Of 200,000 or so clones listed, 57% were seen once; the top ten hold around 0.46%. This sequence originates from a human donor with alopecia areata. Sequencing used CD4+ T cells sorted from blood, obtained at week 0. V is TRBV5-1 and J is TRBJ2-3, with 11 bases that match TRBD2. The DNA of the CDR3 is TGCGCCAGCAGGTTAGGGACTAGCGGTGCAGATACGCAGTATTTT. This translates into CASRLGTSGADTQYF. Full variable domain (rest looked up from reference TRBV5-1 and TRBJ2-3): KAGVTQTPRYLIKTRGQQVTLSCSPISGHRSVSWYQQTPGQGLQFLFEYFSETQRNKGNFPGRFSGRQFSNSRSEMNVSTLELGDSALYLCASRLGTSGADTQYFGPGTRLTVL.